The TCR beta chain described here comes from a study of blood T cell repertoires in COVID-19. Study overall: Nucleic acid was either cDNA or gDNA, and it came from T cells, B-cell-depleted T cells, or PBMCs.

In terms of age and location, participants ranged from about 18 to 89 years and lived in about two dozen US areas. Which cohort a participant joined came from the clinical history participants gave. Authors' processing steps: By means of reference gene primer amplification, nucleated cell counts were estimated. Profiling relied on immunoSEQ multiplex PCR, and the TCRdb table lists in-frame clones only, not all of them. That table furnishes V, J and clone size, whereas the DNA furnished D and trimming. The profile covers more than 250,000 clones, with more than 90% appearing a single time and roughly 20% taken by the ten largest. The germline V gene has CDR1 MNHNY and CDR2 SVGAGI (reference sequence). V was clipped by 7 bases and J by 2 bases; unmatched bases: 6. The CDR3 has 14 amino acids.

This clonotype was sampled from a woman in her 30s who had recovered from COVID-19. J is TRBJ2-5 and V is TRBV6-6; 8 bases are a match to TRBD2. Sequencing input: PBMCs or T cells enriched from blood (not recorded which). Here the CDR3 reads CASTRLAFQETQYF. In DNA form, the CDR3 reads TGTGCCAGCACTCGACTAGCGTTTCAAGAGACCCAGTACTTC.